This record concerns one T cell receptor beta chain sequence. Its target is unknown. These data come from a study of shared clonotypes between healthy human individuals. The healthy adult donors were HIV-negative and reported no recent acute infections or vaccinations. Naive CD4+ cells were CD45RA-selected; the remaining cells were memory. Generated by immunoSEQ multiplex PCR, the TCRdb table keeps only in-frame clones and is missing some. The sample yields approximately 1,000,000 clones, roughly 74% seen once. Study results and limitations: Clonotype sharing across donors was expected to vary with sequencing depth. Non-shared clonotypes had lower generation probabilities than those shared by all four donors.

The sequenced sample was memory CD4+ T cells from PBMCs. Noted subset: CD45RA-negative fraction. The sequence came from a man between 18 and 29 years old in good health. Some clones in this sample may be carry-over from other donors' samples.

In nucleotides, the CDR3 is TGTGCCACCAGCAGAGTGGTAGGGTCGTACACTGAAGCTTTCTTT. Translated: CATSRVVGSYTEAFF. J is TRBJ1-1 and V is TRBV15; D ambiguous. CDR1 is LNHNV and CDR2 is YYDKDF in the germline V gene (reference sequence). This CDR3 comprises 15 residues. V was pared by 1 base and J by 3 bases, with 12 bases between.